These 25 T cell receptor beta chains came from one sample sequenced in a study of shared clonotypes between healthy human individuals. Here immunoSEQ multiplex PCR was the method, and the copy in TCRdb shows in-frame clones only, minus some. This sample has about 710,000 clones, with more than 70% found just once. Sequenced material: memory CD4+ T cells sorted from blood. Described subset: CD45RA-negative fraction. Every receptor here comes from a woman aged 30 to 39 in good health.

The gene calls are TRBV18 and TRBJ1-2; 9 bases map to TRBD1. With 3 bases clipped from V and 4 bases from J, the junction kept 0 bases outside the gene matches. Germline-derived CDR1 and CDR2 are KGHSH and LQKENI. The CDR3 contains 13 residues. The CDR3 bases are TGTGCCAGCTCACCGACAGGGGGCTATGGCTACACCTTC. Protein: CASSPTGGYGYTF.

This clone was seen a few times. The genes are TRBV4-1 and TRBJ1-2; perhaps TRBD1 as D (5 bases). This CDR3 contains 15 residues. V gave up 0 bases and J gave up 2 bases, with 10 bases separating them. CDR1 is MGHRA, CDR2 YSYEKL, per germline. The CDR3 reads CASSQDDRANYGYTF. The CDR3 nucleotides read TGCGCCAGCAGCCAAGATGACAGAGCCAACTATGGCTACACCTTC.

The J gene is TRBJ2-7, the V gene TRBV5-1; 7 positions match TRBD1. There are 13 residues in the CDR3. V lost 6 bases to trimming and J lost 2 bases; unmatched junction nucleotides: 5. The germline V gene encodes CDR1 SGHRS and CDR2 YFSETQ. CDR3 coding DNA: TGCGCCAGCAACCCGACAGGGACCTACGAGCAGTACTTC. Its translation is CASNPTGTYEQYF.

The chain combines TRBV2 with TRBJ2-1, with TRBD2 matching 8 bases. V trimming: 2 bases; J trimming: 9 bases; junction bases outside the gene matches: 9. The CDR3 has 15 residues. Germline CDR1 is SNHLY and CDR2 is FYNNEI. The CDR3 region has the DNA TGTGCCAGCAGTGAAAACCGGGAGGGCCGCGGTGAGCAGTTCTTC. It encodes CASSENREGRGEQFF.

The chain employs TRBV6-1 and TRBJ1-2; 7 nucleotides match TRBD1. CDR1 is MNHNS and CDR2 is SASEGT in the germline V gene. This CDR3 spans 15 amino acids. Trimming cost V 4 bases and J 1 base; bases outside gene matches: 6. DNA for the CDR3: TGTGCCAGCAGTGGTTGGGCAGGGGGTAACTATGGCTACACCTTC. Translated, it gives CASSGWAGGNYGYTF.

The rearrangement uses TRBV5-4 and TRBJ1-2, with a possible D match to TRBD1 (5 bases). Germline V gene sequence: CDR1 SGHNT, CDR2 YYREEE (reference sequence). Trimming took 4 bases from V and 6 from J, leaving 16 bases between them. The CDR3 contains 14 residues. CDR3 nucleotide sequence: TGTGCCAGCAGCCTCCCGGCGGGGGACGATGGCTACACCTTC. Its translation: CASSLPAGDDGYTF.

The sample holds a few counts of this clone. The CDR3 DNA sequence: TGCGCCAGCAGCTTGGGCCAGGCCTTAAATGAAAAACTGTTTTTT. Its translation is CASSLGQALNEKLFF. This chain links TRBV5-1 with TRBJ1-4; D remains unclear. The CDR3 sequence is 15 residues long. Germline V gene sequence: CDR1 SGHRS, CDR2 YFSETQ. Trimming took off 0 bases at V and 5 bases at J, with 11 bases between the two ends.

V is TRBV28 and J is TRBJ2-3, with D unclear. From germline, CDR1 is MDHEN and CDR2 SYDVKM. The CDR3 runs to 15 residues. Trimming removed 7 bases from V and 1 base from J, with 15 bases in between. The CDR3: CASNGWGSGTDTQYF. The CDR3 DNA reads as TGTGCCAGCAATGGCTGGGGATCGGGCACAGATACGCAGTATTTT.

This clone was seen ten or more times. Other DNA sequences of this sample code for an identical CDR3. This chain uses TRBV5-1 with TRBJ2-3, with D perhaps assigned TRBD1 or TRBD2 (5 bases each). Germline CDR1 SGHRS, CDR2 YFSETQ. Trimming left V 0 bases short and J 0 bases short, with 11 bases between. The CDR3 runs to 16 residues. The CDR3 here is CASSLGQGPSTDTQYF. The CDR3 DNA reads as TGCGCCAGCAGCTTGGGGCAGGGACCGAGCACAGATACGCAGTATTTT.

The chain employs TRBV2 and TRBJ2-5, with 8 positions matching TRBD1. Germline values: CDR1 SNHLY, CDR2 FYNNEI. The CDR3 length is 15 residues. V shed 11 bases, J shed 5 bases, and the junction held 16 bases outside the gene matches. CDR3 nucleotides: TGTGCCGCTACCCCTCTACAGGGGGGAAGGGAGACCCAGTACTTC. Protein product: CAATPLQGGRETQYF.

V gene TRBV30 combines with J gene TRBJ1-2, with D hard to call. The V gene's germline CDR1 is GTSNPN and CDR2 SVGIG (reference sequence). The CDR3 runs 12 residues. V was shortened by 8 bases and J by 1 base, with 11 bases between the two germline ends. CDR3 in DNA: TGTGCCATGGACGACTATAACTATGGCTACACCTTC. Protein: CAMDDYNYGYTF.

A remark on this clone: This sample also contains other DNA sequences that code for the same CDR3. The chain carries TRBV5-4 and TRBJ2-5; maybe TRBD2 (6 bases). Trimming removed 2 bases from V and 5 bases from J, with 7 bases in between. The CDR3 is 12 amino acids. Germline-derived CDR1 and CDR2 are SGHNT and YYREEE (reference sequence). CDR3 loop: CASSLSGETQYF. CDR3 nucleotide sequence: TGTGCCAGCAGCTTAAGCGGGGAGACCCAGTACTTC.

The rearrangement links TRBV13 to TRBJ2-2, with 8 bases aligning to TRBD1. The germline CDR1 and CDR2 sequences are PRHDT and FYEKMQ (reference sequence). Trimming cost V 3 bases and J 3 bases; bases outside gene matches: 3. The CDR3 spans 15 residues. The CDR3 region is CASSFTGGYTGELFF. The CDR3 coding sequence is TGTGCCAGCAGCTTTACAGGGGGATACACCGGGGAGCTGTTTTTT.

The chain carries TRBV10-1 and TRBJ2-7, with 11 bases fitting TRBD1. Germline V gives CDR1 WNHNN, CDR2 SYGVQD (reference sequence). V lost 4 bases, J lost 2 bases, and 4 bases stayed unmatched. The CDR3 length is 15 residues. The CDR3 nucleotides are TGCGCCAGCAGTGGTCCGGGACAGGGGGCCTACGAGCAGTACTTC. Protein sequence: CASSGPGQGAYEQYF.

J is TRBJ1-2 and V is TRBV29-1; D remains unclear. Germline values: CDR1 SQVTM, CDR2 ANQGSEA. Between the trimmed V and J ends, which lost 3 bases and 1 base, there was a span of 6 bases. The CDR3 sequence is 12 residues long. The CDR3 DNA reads TGCAGCGTTGACGAGATTAACTATGGCTACACCTTC. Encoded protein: CSVDEINYGYTF.

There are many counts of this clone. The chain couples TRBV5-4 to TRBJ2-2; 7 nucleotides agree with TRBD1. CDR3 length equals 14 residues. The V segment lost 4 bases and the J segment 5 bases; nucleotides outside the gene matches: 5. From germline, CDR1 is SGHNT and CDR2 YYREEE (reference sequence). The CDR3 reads CASSDHRGTGELFF. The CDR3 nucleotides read TGTGCCAGCAGCGATCACAGGGGAACCGGGGAGCTGTTTTTT.

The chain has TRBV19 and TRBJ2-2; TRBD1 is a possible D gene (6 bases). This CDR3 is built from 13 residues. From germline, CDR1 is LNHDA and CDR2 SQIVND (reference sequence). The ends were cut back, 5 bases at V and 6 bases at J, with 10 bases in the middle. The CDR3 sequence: CASSRQAPGELFF. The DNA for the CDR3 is TGTGCCAGTAGTCGACAGGCTCCCGGGGAGCTGTTTTTT.

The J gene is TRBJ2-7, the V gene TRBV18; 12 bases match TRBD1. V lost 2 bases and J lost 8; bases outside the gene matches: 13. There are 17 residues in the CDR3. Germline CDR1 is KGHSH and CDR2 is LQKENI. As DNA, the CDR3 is TGTGCCAGCTCACCAATCCCACCCGGGACAGGGGGCGAGAAGCAGTACTTC. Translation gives CASSPIPPGTGGEKQYF. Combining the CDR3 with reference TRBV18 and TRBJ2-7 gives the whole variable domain NAGVMQNPRHLVRRRGQEARLRCSPMKGHSHVYWYRQLPEEGLKFMVYLQKENIIDESGMPKERFSAEFPKEGPSILRIQQVVRGDSAAYFCASSPIPPGTGGEKQYFGPGTRLTVT.

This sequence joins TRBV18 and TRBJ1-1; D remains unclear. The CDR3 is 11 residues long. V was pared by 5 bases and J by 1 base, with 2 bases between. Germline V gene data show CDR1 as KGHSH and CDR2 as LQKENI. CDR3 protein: CASSTNTEAFF. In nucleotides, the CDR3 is TGTGCCAGCTCAACGAACACTGAAGCTTTCTTT.

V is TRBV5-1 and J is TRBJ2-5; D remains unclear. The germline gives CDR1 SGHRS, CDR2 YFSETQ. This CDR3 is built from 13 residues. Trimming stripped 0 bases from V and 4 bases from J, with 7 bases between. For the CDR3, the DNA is TGCGCCAGCAGCTTGGGTCACGGAGAGACCCAGTACTTC. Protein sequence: CASSLGHGETQYF.

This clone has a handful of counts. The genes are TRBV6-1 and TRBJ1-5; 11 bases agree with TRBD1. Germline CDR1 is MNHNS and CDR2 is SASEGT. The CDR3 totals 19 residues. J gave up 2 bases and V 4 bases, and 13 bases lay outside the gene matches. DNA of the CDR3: TGTGCCAGCAGTGGAAACCGGGACAGGGGGGTCGTTGGCAATCAGCCCCAGCATTTT. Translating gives CASSGNRDRGVVGNQPQHF.

This CDR3 reads CASMGGGDQPQHF. The CDR3 coding sequence is TGTGCCAGCATGGGAGGGGGGGATCAGCCCCAGCATTTT. The gene calls are TRBV25-1 and TRBJ1-5; weak D call: TRBD1 (6 bases). CDR1 and CDR2 (germline): MGHDK, SYGVNS. The V end was cut by 7 bases, the J end by 5 bases, with 12 bases between. The CDR3 contains 13 residues.

The CDR3 sequence is CSVEDPAYGYTF. The CDR3 bases are TGCAGCGTTGAAGATCCAGCTTATGGCTACACCTTC. The chain is built from TRBV29-1 and TRBJ1-2; no reliable D call. Trimming took off 0 bases at V and 5 bases at J, with 7 bases between the two ends. This CDR3 is built from 12 residues. CDR1 is SQVTM and CDR2 is ANQGSEA in the germline V gene.

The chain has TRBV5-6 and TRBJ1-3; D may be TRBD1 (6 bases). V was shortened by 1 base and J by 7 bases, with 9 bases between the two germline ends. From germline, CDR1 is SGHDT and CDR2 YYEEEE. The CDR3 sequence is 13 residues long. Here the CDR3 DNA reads TGTGCCAGCAGCTTGCGAGGGGGGAACACCATATATTTT. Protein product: CASSLRGGNTIYF.

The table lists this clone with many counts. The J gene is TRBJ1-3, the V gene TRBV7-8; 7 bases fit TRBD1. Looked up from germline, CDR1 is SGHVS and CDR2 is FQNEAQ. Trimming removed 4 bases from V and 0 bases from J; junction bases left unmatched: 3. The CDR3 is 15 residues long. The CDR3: CASSSRTGSGNTIYF. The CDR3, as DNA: TGTGCCAGCAGCTCCCGGACAGGCTCTGGAAACACCATATATTTT. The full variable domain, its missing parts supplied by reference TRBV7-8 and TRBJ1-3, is GAGVSQSPRYKVAKRGQDVALRCDPISGHVSLFWYQQALGQGPEFLTYFQNEAQLDKSGLPSDRFFAERPEGSVSTLKIQRTQQEDSAVYLCASSSRTGSGNTIYFGEGSWLTVV.